The present T cell receptor beta chain was sequenced within a study of brain T cells in children with intractable seizures (dated by TCRdb to about 2021). With respect to the entire study: Resected brain tissue from some 53 pediatric epilepsy surgery cases was initially screened for immune gene transcripts with a NanoString immunology panel. Of the roughly twelve selected surgery cases, pre-surgery blood was also sequenced for eight, so four had brain tissue only.

About this clone: The target of this receptor is not known. Per-base quality was not reported, and no clone a single base away is much larger than it.

Broader findings and caveats from the paper: Because pre- and post-surgery blood were sequenced to different depths, clones absent from the pre-surgery sample may reflect undersampling. Viral specificity was inferred only from CDR3 sequence similarity, and patients' HCMV serostatus was unknown.

Spanning cysteine to phenylalanine, the CDR3 consists of 18 amino acids. Only the CDR3 portion is preserved as DNA: 54 bases, with reading frame beginning at the first base. V loses 7 bases at its end and J loses 2 bases; junction bases beyond the gene matches: 15. The germline V gene yields MDHEN for CDR1 and SYDVKM for CDR2. The sample's time point label, decoded: resected brain tissue, or blood drawn just prior to surgery. The surgery cases showing the highest brain T cell transcript signatures were chosen for TCR beta chain sequencing of brain tissue and, when available, of blood. Before surgery, the patients had been given at least one anti-epileptic drug. TCR-sequenced patients were children with drug-resistant epilepsy due to tuberous sclerosis complex, focal cortical dysplasia, Rasmussen encephalitis or hemimegalencephaly. Blood samples were collected immediately before the epilepsy surgery. Bulk genomic DNA was extracted from unsorted brain tissue and whole blood with the Monarch genomic DNA purification kit.

The immunoSEQ assay was used to generate TCR beta chain sequences from genomic DNA. On the authors' methods: CDR3 sequences that did not begin with the conserved framework cysteine at position 104 were removed manually. Clonality was calculated as one minus the normalized Shannon's Diversity Index, with values ranging from 0 (maximal diversity) to 1 (oligoclonal). To check whether a given CDR3 had different frequencies in two samples, for example brain versus blood, chi-squared comparison-of-proportions tests were used. Public clonotypes were identified by searching immuneACCESS, and similarity to known antiviral clonotypes was assessed with the VDJdb browser. TCRdb stores this immuneACCESS table with in-frame sequences only. Part of the clones is absent; in the studies checked, under half of the shortfall reflects unresolved V genes, and no reason is known for the rest. V and J calls and clone size are as listed in that table; D and trimming were resolved from the DNA. The sample profile shows 110,000 or so clones; roughly 94% of them were found once. The top ten clonotypes cover 3.8% of the sample.

This clonotype was obtained from a boy less than two years old with hemimegalencephaly and intractable seizures. Material: peripheral blood, obtained at surgery. The rearrangement joined TRBV28 to TRBJ2-1; TRBD2 lines up with 9 middle nucleotides. The CDR3 amino acid sequence is: CASTESAGGPITYNEQFF. In nucleotides, the sequence is TGTGCCAGCACGGAGTCGGCGGGAGGGCCAATCACCTACAATGAGCAGTTCTTC.